These 22 T cell receptor beta chains originate from one sample sequenced in a study of Ad26.COV2.S vaccination and SARS-CoV-2 variants. Treatment here: about 20 received Ad26.COV2.S at low or high dose, single or two shots; about 5 received placebo; per-sample allocation not given. Day 63 following the first vaccine or placebo injection was when the samples were taken. Method: immunoSEQ multiplex PCR; TCRdb's copy keeps in-frame clones and lacks some. Here the sample spans about 480,000 clones, approximately 90% being singletons. The starting material was peripheral blood, obtained in a trial of Ad26.COV2.S vaccine versus placebo. The receptors were gathered from a person between 18 and 65 years old who received the Ad26.COV2.S COVID-19 vaccine or a placebo.

The J gene is TRBJ1-2, the V gene TRBV28; D remains ambiguous. Germline CDR1 and CDR2: MDHEN and SYDVKM. The CDR3 has 13 amino acids. V was clipped by 4 bases and J by 4 bases, with 10 bases between them. As DNA, the CDR3 is TGTGCCAGCAGTTCGGCAGACGTCTATGGCTACACCTTC. This translates into CASSSADVYGYTF.

The chain carries TRBV9 and TRBJ1-6; D possibly corresponds to TRBD1 (6 bases). Trimming removed 0 bases from V and 9 bases from J, with 10 bases in between. The CDR3 is 14 residues long. Germline V gene data show CDR1 as SGDLS and CDR2 as YYNGEE. CDR3 region: CASSVGTVSSPLHF. The DNA for the CDR3 is TGTGCCAGCAGCGTAGGGACAGTGAGTTCACCCCTCCACTTT.

V is TRBV30 and J is TRBJ2-2; D gene uncertain. Germline V gene sequence: CDR1 GTSNPN, CDR2 SVGIG (reference sequence). V lost 7 bases and J lost 7, with 16 bases in between. The CDR3 extends over 13 amino acids. The CDR3 region has the DNA TGTGCCTCAAAACCCCTTTTACGCGGGGAGCTGTTTTTT. It specifies CASKPLLRGELFF. Full variable domain (remainder filled in from reference TRBV30 and TRBJ2-2): SQTIHQWPATLVQPVGSPLSLECTVEGTSNPNLYWYRQAAGRGLQLLFYSVGIGQISSEVPQNLSASRPQDRQFILSSKKLLLSDSGFYLCASKPLLRGELFFGEGSRLTVL.

The chain has TRBV15 and TRBJ1-2, with 7 bases lining up with TRBD1. Germline V lookup: CDR1 LNHNV, CDR2 YYDKDF (reference sequence). V shed 4 bases and J 4 bases; nucleotides not matched to a gene: 6. CDR3 length: 14 residues. The DNA of the CDR3 is TGTGCCACCAGCAACTCCGGGACAGCCTATGGCTACACCTTC. This sequence encodes CATSNSGTAYGYTF.

This chain joins TRBV5-1 and TRBJ2-6; tentative D call: TRBD2 (6 bases). Trimming took off 3 bases at V and 0 bases at J, with 10 bases between the two ends. In germline, CDR1 is SGHRS, CDR2 YFSETQ. This CDR3 is built from 16 residues. CDR3 sequence reads: CASSYGTSSGANVLTF. The CDR3 DNA sequence: TGCGCCAGCAGCTATGGGACTTCCTCTGGGGCCAACGTCCTGACTTTC.

The rearrangement uses TRBV28 and TRBJ2-3; D is unresolved. V gave up 5 bases and J gave up 0 bases, with 3 bases separating them. The CDR3 spans 12 residues. The germline V gene has CDR1 MDHEN and CDR2 SYDVKM. The DNA for the CDR3 is TGTGCCAGCAGTAGGAGCACAGATACGCAGTATTTT. It translates to CASSRSTDTQYF.

The chain uses TRBV29-1 and TRBJ1-5, with unresolved D. Germline V CDR1 and CDR2: SQVTM, ANQGSEA. V lost 6 bases and J lost 4, with 10 bases in between. There are 12 residues in the CDR3. DNA of the CDR3: TGCAGCGTGGGTACGAAAAATCAGCCCCAGCATTTT. Its translation is CSVGTKNQPQHF.

This chain uses TRBV27 with TRBJ2-7; D ambiguous. There are 17 residues in the CDR3. V was cut by 2 bases and J by 3 bases, with 20 bases left in between. Germline assignment: CDR1 MNHEY and CDR2 SMNVEV (reference sequence). The CDR3 loop reads CASSLAPPSLFNYEQYF. The DNA for the CDR3 is TGTGCCAGCAGTTTAGCCCCCCCCTCTCTTTTTAACTACGAGCAGTACTTC.

The rearrangement uses TRBV5-1 and TRBJ2-1; no clear D gene. The V end was cut by 0 bases, the J end by 8 bases, with 12 bases between. Germline V gene sequence: CDR1 SGHRS, CDR2 YFSETQ. This CDR3 has 14 residues. Written as DNA, the CDR3 is TGCGCCAGCAGCTTGGATAGGAGAACGGATGAGCAGTTCTTC. It encodes CASSLDRRTDEQFF.

The chain recombines TRBV7-3 with TRBJ2-5, with D possibly matching TRBD2 (5 bases). CDR1 and CDR2 (germline): SGHTA, FQGTGA. V shed 3 bases and J shed 2 bases, with 13 bases lying between them. This CDR3 comprises 15 residues. Written as DNA, the CDR3 is TGTGCCAGCAGCTTCGGCCCGGGAAAACAAGAGACCCAGTACTTC. It codes for CASSFGPGKQETQYF.

The chain uses TRBV7-2 and TRBJ1-5, with D possibly being TRBD1 (6 bases). Germline V gene data show CDR1 as SGHTA and CDR2 as FQGNSA. With 1 base removed from V and 11 bases from J, the gap between germline ends came to 24 bases. The CDR3 sequence is 17 residues long. Here the CDR3 DNA reads TGTGCCAGCAGCTTAGGGGCCGGGGGCGAGGACGCAAGGACCCAGCATTTT. It yields the protein CASSLGAGGEDARTQHF.

The rearrangement uses TRBV28 and TRBJ2-7; D may correspond to TRBD1 or TRBD2 (6 bases each). Germline CDR1 MDHEN, CDR2 SYDVKM. V lost 3 bases to trimming and J lost 8 bases, with 17 bases between them. The CDR3 has 14 amino acids. The CDR3, as DNA: TGTGCCAGCAGTTTCAGGGGACTTGGGGTTAAGCAGTACTTC. Translation: CASSFRGLGVKQYF.

This chain joins TRBV27 and TRBJ1-1; D is possibly TRBD1 (6 bases). Germline V gene data show CDR1 as MNHEY and CDR2 as SMNVEV (reference sequence). The CDR3 contains 15 residues. Trimming took off 3 bases at V and 4 bases at J, with 15 bases between the two ends. In DNA form, the CDR3 reads TGTGCCAGCAGTTTGATCGGGGGCAGTGGCACTGAAGCTTTCTTT. Its translation is CASSLIGGSGTEAFF.

The rearrangement links TRBV30 to TRBJ2-1; maybe TRBD2 (5 bases). This CDR3 is built from 14 residues. Germline V gene sequence: CDR1 GTSNPN, CDR2 SVGIG (reference sequence). The ends were cut back, 1 base at V and 9 bases at J, with 16 bases in the middle. The CDR3 nucleotides read TGTGCCTGGAGTGGAGCGGTTATTTCCGGTGAGCAGTTCTTC. Protein sequence: CAWSGAVISGEQFF.

For this clone: Other DNA sequences in the same sample also yield this CDR3. The chain links TRBV3-1 (or the pseudogene TRBV3-2) to TRBJ2-3, with D hard to call. Trimming cost V 2 bases and J 6 bases, with 6 bases left between them. The germline V gene encodes CDR1 LGHDT and CDR2 YNNKEL (reference sequence). The CDR3 runs to 12 residues. Written as DNA, the CDR3 is TGTGCCAGCAGCCAATTGGCGGATACGCAGTATTTT. It encodes CASSQLADTQYF.

The genes are TRBV5-1 and TRBJ2-5; 10 bases map to TRBD2. The germline V gene encodes CDR1 SGHRS and CDR2 YFSETQ. Losses at the gene ends were 0 bases for V and 3 bases for J; bases not matched to a gene: 5. The length of the CDR3 is 16 residues. In DNA form, the CDR3 reads TGCGCCAGCAGCTTGGGGGTAGCGGGAGGCAAAGAGACCCAGTACTTC. Protein product: CASSLGVAGGKETQYF.

In this sample, this clone turned up a few times. The J gene is TRBJ1-2, the V gene TRBV20-1; 9 bases line up with TRBD1. Germline V gives CDR1 DFQATT, CDR2 SNEGSKA (reference sequence). V gave up 3 bases and J gave up 11 bases; unmatched junction bases: 7. The CDR3 is 12 residues long. The CDR3 loop is CSASRGQGGYTF. Written as DNA, the CDR3 is TGCAGTGCTAGTAGGGGACAGGGCGGGTACACCTTC.

This chain joins TRBV28 and TRBJ1-5; D is ambiguous. Germline V CDR1 and CDR2: MDHEN, SYDVKM. The V gene lost 6 bases and the J gene lost 2 bases, with 8 bases spanning the gap. This CDR3 region has 13 residues. This CDR3 reads CASRGGGNQPQHF. CDR3 DNA sequence: TGTGCCAGCAGGGGAGGAGGCAATCAGCCCCAGCATTTT. The complete variable domain, with remaining parts taken from reference TRBV28 and TRBJ1-5, reads DVKVTQSSRYLVKRTGEKVFLECVQDMDHENMFWYRQDPGLGLRLIYFSYDVKMKEKGDIPEGYSVSREKKERFSLILESASTNQTSMYLCASRGGGNQPQHFGDGTRLSIL.

This chain uses TRBV27 with TRBJ2-7; 7 bases agree with TRBD2. V shed 3 bases, J shed 0 bases, and the junction held 20 bases outside the gene matches. The germline gives CDR1 MNHEY, CDR2 SMNVEV (reference sequence). This CDR3 is built from 20 residues. CDR3 bases: TGTGCCAGCAGTTTGAGAGGGGTTGTTTATAAGCGGGAAGACTCCTACGAGCAGTACTTC. This sequence encodes CASSLRGVVYKREDSYEQYF.

The rearrangement uses TRBV7-3 and TRBJ1-1; tentatively, D is TRBD1 (5 bases). This CDR3 spans 14 amino acids. V gave up 2 bases and J gave up 7 bases, with 14 bases separating them. CDR1 and CDR2 from the germline V gene are SGHTA and FQGTGA. The CDR3 reads CASSLRSVRGEAFF. In DNA form, the CDR3 reads TGTGCCAGCAGCTTACGTTCCGTGAGGGGTGAAGCTTTCTTT.

This clone was seen many times. The chain combines TRBV6-6 with TRBJ2-3; perhaps TRBD1 as D (6 bases). This CDR3 has 13 residues. The germline gives CDR1 MNHNY, CDR2 SVGAGI (reference sequence). Trimming shortened V by 11 bases and J by 2 bases, and 14 bases separated the two germline ends. The CDR3, as DNA: TGTGCCGCAAGGGGGTTGACCACAGATACGCAGTATTTT. It yields the protein CAARGLTTDTQYF.

This rearrangement joins TRBV11-2 to TRBJ2-3, with D perhaps TRBD1 or TRBD2 (5 bases each). Germline lookup yields CDR1 SGHAT and CDR2 FQNNGV. CDR3 length equals 15 residues. V lost 2 bases, J lost 2 bases, and 11 bases lay in between. The CDR3 loop is CASSLTGQITDTQYF. Here the CDR3 DNA reads TGTGCCAGCAGCTTAACGGGGCAAATCACAGATACGCAGTATTTT.